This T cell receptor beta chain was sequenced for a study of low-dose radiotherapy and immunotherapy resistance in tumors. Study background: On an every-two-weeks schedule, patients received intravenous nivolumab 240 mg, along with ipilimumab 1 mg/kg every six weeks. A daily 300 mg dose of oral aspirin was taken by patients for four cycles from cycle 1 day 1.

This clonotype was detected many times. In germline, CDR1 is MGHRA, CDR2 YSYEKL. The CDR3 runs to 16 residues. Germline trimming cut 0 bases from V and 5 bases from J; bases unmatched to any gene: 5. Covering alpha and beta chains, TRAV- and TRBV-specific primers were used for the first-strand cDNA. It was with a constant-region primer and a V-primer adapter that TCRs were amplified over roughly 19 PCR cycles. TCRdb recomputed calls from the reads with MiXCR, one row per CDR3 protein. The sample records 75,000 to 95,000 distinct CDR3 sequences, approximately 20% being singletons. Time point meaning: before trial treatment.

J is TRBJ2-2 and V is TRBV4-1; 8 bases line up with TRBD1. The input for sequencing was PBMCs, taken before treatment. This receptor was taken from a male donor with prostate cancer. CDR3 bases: TGCGCCAGCAGCCAAGAAACCAGGGGGCTGACCGGGGAGCTGTTTTTT. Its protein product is CASSQETRGLTGELFF.